The T cell receptor (beta chain) under discussion was sequenced for a study of blood T cell repertoires in COVID-19. Study background: The analysed material was cDNA or gDNA that came from T cells, B-cell-depleted T cells, or PBMCs.

TCRdb keeps only in-frame clones here, not all; method: immunoSEQ multiplex PCR. Of about 310,000 clones in the sample, more than 70% were seen once. With 4 bases clipped from V and 5 bases from J, the junction kept 11 bases outside the gene matches. Germline V lookup: CDR1 GTSNPN, CDR2 SVGIG (reference sequence). CDR3 length: 15 residues. Sequencing input: peripheral blood. This clonotype was obtained from a woman between 50 and 59 years old who had recovered from COVID-19. The chain is built from TRBV30 and TRBJ2-5; 9 positions agree with TRBD1. This CDR3 is CAWNKGQGVWETQYF. CDR3 nucleotides: TGTGCCTGGAATAAGGGACAGGGAGTTTGGGAGACCCAGTACTTC.